A selection of T cell receptor beta chains follows, all from one sample in a study of blood T cell repertoires in COVID-19. Using immunoSEQ multiplex PCR, the repertoire was profiled, and TCRdb retains in-frame clones only, with some absent. Here the sample spans about 110,000 clones, over 80% being singletons. The sequenced material came from peripheral blood. The source is a woman in her 70s with acute or convalescent COVID-19. The CDR3 runs from the conserved cysteine through the conserved F or W. A D gene is named only where the DNA matches it firmly. Clone size appears in some rows only: once, few, many, or a class for an expanded clone.

DNA | CDR3 | J | size | V | D
TGTGCCAGCTCGCGCCTGACAACTTTGAGCTCCTACGAGCAGTACTTC | CASSRLTTLSSYEQYF | TRBJ2-7 | NA | TRBV18 | NA
TGTGCCACCAGTGCTTCAGGGGTTGCCACTGAAGCTTTCTTT | CATSASGVATEAFF | TRBJ1-1 | NA | TRBV24-1 | NA
TGTGCCAGTAGTATAGATCCGGCTGGGGCCAACGTCCTGACTTTC | CASSIDPAGANVLTF | TRBJ2-6 | NA | TRBV19 | NA
TGTGCCAGCAGGGGGACACCAAAAAACATTCAGTACTTC | CASRGTPKNIQYF | TRBJ2-4 | NA | TRBV7-2 | NA
TGCGCCAGCAGCACTAGCGACCCGACAGATACGCAGTATTTT | CASSTSDPTDTQYF | TRBJ2-3 | NA | TRBV5-1 | TRBD2
TGCGCCAGCAGCCAAGAAGGAGTGGGTGGGGGGTCCACTGAAGCTTTCTTT | CASSQEGVGGGSTEAFF | TRBJ1-1 | NA | TRBV4-1 | NA
TGCGCCAGCAGTCAATTCACGGTGATCGGGGACGAGCAGTACTTC | CASSQFTVIGDEQYF | TRBJ2-7 | once | TRBV23-1 | NA
TGTGCCAGCAGCCCGGGACAGGGACGTTCTGGAAACACCATATATTTT | CASSPGQGRSGNTIYF | TRBJ1-3 | NA | TRBV5-4 | TRBD1
TGTGCCAGCAGCCCGAGACCAGGGGGGAACACCGGGGAGCTGTTTTTT | CASSPRPGGNTGELFF | TRBJ2-2 | NA | TRBV7-6 | TRBD1
TGTGCCAGCAGCCAGCAGGGGAATGGGGATTATGGCTACACCTTC | CASSQQGNGDYGYTF | TRBJ1-2 | NA | TRBV4-2 | NA
TGTGCCAGCAGCTTAGCAAGTGCAGGGGAGACTGAAGCTTTCTTT | CASSLASAGETEAFF | TRBJ1-1 | once | TRBV7-9 | NA
TGTGCCAGCAGAGTGATGGGGGGGGGACGGACTGAAGCTTTCTTT | CASRVMGGGRTEAFF | TRBJ1-1 | NA | TRBV2 | NA
TGTGCCAGCAGTGTTGGCGGGGGCCGAGCCTACGAGCAGTACTTC | CASSVGGGRAYEQYF | TRBJ2-7 | NA | TRBV2 | NA
TGTGCCAGCAGCTTAGCGGCATCCTACGAGCAGTACTTC | CASSLAASYEQYF | TRBJ2-7 | NA | TRBV7-9 | NA
TGTGCCAGCAGCCGCCCTGGGACAGATCTTAACTATGGCTACACCTTC | CASSRPGTDLNYGYTF | TRBJ1-2 | NA | TRBV7-9 | TRBD1
TGTGCCAGCTCACCAAGGGAGACTAATGAAAAACTGTTTTTT | CASSPRETNEKLFF | TRBJ1-4 | NA | TRBV18 | NA
TGTGCCATCAGTGCTAGCGGGAGCTCCTACAATGAGCAGTTCTTC | CAISASGSSYNEQFF | TRBJ2-1 | NA | TRBV10-3 | TRBD2